The next 5 T cell receptor beta chains were all read from a single sample in a study of blood T cells in healthy people across ages. A second PCR, run for about 6 to 11 cycles, used a sample-barcoded 5' primer plus a J-beta primer mix. One entry per CDR3 protein, called by TCRdb with MiXCR from the 5' RACE reads. Of over a million distinct CDR3 sequences in the sample, approximately 42% were seen once. Sequencing was carried out using blood. The receptors derive from a woman aged 18-30 years in good health.

This clonotype was counted a few times. This chain links TRBV27 with TRBJ1-6; D is unresolved. Trimming removed 5 bases from V and 3 bases from J, with 14 bases in between. This CDR3 spans 16 amino acids. Germline V gene lookup returns CDR1 MNHEY and CDR2 SMNVEV (reference sequence). The CDR3 DNA reads TGTGCCAGCAGTACCCGTGAACCAATCTATAATTCACCCCTCCACTTT. Residues: CASSTREPIYNSPLHF.

The table lists this clonotype with a few counts. The chain employs TRBV12-3 or TRBV12-4 and TRBJ2-1; D is possibly TRBD1 (5 bases). This CDR3 region has 12 residues. V lost 6 bases and J 14 bases, leaving 17 bases between the germline ends. This chain's CDR3 is CASRPDTGSEFF. The DNA for the CDR3 is TGTGCCAGCAGGCCCGACACAGGCTCGGAGTTCTTC.

For the CDR3, the DNA is TGTGCCAGCAGCTTCGATATCGCTGGGGGAGTGGGCTACACCTTC. Its protein is CASSFDIAGGVGYTF. The rearrangement links TRBV7-2 to TRBJ1-2; weak D call: TRBD1 (5 bases). CDR1 is SGHTA and CDR2 is FQGNSA in the germline V gene. V was cut by 3 bases and J by 8 bases, with 19 bases left in between. The CDR3 is 15 residues long.

The chain has TRBV2 and TRBJ2-1; 10 bases agree with TRBD2. There are 16 residues in the CDR3. V gave up 7 bases and J gave up 4 bases; unmatched junction bases: 10. The germline V gene encodes CDR1 SNHLY and CDR2 FYNNEI. CDR3 nucleotides: TGTGCCAGCACCCTAAGGCTAGCGGGGGTATACAATGAGCAGTTCTTC. It translates to CASTLRLAGVYNEQFF.

The chain has TRBV10-3 and TRBJ2-5; the match to TRBD1 covers 7 bases. Per the germline V gene, CDR1 is ENHRY and CDR2 is SYGVKD. V dropped 3 bases and J dropped 4; count of bases not matched to a gene: 5. CDR3 size: 14 residues. The CDR3 protein is CAISDQGDRETQYF. The CDR3 coding sequence is TGTGCCATCAGTGATCAGGGGGATCGAGAGACCCAGTACTTC.